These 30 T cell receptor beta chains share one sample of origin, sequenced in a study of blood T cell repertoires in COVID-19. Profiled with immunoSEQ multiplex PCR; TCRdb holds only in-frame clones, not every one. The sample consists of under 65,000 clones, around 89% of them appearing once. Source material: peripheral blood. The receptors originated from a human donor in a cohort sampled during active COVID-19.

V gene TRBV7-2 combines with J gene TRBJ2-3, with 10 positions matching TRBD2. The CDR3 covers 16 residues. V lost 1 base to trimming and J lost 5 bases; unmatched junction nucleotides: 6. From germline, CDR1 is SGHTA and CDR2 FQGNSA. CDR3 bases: TGTGCCAGCAGCTTAGGGAGCGGGGGGGCCTTAGATACGCAGTATTTT. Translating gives CASSLGSGGALDTQYF. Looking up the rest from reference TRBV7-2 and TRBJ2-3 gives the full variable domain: GAGVSQSPSNKVTEKGKDVELRCDPISGHTALYWYRQSLGQGLEFLIYFQGNSAPDKSGLPSDRFSAERTGGSVSTLTIQRTQQEDSAVYLCASSLGSGGALDTQYFGPGTRLTVL.

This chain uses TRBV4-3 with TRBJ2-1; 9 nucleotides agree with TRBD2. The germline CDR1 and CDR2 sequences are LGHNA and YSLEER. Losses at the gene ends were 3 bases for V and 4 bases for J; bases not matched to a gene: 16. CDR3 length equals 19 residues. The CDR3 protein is CASSQFPGVAGVGYNEQFF. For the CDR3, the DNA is TGCGCCAGCAGCCAGTTCCCGGGGGTAGCGGGAGTAGGATACAATGAGCAGTTCTTC.

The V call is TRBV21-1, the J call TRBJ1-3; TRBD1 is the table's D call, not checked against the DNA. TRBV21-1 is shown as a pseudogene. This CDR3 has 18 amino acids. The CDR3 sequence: CASSKRGDSRSSGNTIYF. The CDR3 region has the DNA TGTGCCAGCAGCAAAAGGGGGGACAGTCGAAGCTCTGGAAACACCATATATTTT.

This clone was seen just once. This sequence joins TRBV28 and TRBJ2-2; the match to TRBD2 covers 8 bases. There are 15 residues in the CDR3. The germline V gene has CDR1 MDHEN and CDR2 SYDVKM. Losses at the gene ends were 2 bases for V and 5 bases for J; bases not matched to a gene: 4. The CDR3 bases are TGTGCCAGCAGTTTAGACGGGAGGGCTACCGGGGAGCTGTTTTTT. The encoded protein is CASSLDGRATGELFF.

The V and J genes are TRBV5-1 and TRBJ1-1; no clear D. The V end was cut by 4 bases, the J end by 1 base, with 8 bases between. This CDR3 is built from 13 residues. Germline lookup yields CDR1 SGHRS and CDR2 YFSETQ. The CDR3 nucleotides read TGCGCCAGCAGCCCGGGGTGGAACACTGAAGCTTTCTTT. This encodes CASSPGWNTEAFF.

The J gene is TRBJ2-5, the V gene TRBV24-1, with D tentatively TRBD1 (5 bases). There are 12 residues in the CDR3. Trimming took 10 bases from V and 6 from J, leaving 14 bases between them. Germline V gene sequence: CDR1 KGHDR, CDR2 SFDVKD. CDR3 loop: CATQDHLKTQYF. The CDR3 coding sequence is TGTGCCACACAGGACCACCTGAAGACCCAGTACTTC.

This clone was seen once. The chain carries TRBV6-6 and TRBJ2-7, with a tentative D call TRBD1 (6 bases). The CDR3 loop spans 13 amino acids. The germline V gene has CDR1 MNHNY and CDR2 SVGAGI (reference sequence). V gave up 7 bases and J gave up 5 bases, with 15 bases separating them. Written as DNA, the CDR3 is TGTGCCAGCAACGGGGCAGGGGCCCACGAGCAGTACTTC. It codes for CASNGAGAHEQYF.

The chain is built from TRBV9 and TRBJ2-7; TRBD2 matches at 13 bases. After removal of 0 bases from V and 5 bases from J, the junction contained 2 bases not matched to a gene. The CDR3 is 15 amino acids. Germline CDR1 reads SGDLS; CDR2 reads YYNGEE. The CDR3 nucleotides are TGTGCCAGCAGCGTAGGACTAGCGGGAGGTGACGAGCAGTACTTC. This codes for CASSVGLAGGDEQYF.

CDR3 in DNA: TGTGCCAGCAGTACTAGCGGGGGGGCTTATGAGCAGTACTTC. Translated, it gives CASSTSGGAYEQYF. This chain connects TRBV7-9 to TRBJ2-7; 13 bases are shared with TRBD2. Germline V gene lookup returns CDR1 SEHNR and CDR2 FQNEAQ (reference sequence). V lost 6 bases and J lost 7; bases outside the gene matches: 6. This CDR3 spans 14 amino acids. Together with reference TRBV7-9 and TRBJ2-7, the CDR3 gives the full variable domain: DTGVSQNPRHKITKRGQNVTFRCDPISEHNRLYWYRQTLGQGPEFLTYFQNEAQLEKSRLLSDRFSAERPKGSFSTLEIQRTEQGDSAMYLCASSTSGGAYEQYFGPGTRLTVT.

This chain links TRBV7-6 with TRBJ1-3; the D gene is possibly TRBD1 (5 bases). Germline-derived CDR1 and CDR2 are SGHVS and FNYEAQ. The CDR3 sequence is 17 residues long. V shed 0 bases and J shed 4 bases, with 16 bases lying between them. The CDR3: CASSLAGGRTYGNTIYF. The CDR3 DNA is TGTGCCAGCAGCTTAGCGGGGGGACGGACTTACGGAAACACCATATATTTT.

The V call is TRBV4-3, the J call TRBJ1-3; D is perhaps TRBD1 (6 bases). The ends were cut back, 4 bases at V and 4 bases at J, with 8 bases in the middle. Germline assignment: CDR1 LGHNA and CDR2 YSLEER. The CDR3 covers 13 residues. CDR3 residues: CASSLGTGNTIYF. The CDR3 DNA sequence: TGCGCCAGCAGCCTAGGGACAGGAAACACCATATATTTT.

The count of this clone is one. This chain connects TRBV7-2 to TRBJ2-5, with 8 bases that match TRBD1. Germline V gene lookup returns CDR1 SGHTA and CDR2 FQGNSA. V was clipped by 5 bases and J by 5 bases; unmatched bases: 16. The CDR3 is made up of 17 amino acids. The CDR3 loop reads CASSERRFDRGRETQYF. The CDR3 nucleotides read TGTGCCAGCAGCGAACGGCGATTCGACAGGGGACGGGAGACCCAGTACTTC.

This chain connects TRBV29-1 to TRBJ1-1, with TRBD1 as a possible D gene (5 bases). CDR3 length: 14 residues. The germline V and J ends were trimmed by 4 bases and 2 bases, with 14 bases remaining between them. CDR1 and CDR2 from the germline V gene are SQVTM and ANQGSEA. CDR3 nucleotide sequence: TGCAGCGTTGGCAGGGTCCAGGCAAACACTGAAGCTTTCTTT. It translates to CSVGRVQANTEAFF.

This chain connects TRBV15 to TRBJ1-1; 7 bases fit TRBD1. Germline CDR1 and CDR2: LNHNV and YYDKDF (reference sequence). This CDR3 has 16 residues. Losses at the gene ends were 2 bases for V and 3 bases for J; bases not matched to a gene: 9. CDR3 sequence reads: CATSRPRTGGDTEAFF. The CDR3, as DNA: TGTGCCACCAGCAGACCACGGACAGGTGGGGACACTGAAGCTTTCTTT.

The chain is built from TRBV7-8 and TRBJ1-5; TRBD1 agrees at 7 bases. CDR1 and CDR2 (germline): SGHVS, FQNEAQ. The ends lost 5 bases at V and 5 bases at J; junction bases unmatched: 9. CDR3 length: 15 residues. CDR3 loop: CASSPRDRQDQPQHF. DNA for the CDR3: TGTGCCAGCAGCCCACGGGACAGACAAGATCAGCCCCAGCATTTT.

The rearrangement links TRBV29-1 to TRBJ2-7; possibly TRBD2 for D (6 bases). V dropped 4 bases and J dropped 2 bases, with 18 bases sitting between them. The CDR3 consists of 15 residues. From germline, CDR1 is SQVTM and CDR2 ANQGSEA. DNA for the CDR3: TGCAGCGTTGTTGTGGGGTTGGGGGGTACCTACGAGCAGTACTTC. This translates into CSVVVGLGGTYEQYF.

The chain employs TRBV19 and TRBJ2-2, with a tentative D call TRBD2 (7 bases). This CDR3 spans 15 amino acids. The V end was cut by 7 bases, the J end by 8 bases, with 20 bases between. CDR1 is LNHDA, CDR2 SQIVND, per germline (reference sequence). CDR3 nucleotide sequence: TGTGCCAGTAAGGGGGGGGAGCGTTTGACAGGGGAGCTGTTTTTT. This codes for CASKGGERLTGELFF. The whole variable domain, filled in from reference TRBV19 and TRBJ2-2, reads DGGITQSPKYLFRKEGQNVTLSCEQNLNHDAMYWYRQDPGQGLRLIYYSQIVNDFQKGDIAEGYSVSREKKESFPLTVTSAQKNPTAFYLCASKGGERLTGELFFGEGSRLTVL.

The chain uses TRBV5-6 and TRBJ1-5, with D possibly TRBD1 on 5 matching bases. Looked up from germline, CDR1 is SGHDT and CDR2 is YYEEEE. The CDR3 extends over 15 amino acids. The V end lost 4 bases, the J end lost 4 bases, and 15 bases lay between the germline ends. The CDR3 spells CASSNLGGDNQPQHF. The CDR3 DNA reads TGTGCCAGCAGCAATTTGGGGGGTGATAATCAGCCCCAGCATTTT.

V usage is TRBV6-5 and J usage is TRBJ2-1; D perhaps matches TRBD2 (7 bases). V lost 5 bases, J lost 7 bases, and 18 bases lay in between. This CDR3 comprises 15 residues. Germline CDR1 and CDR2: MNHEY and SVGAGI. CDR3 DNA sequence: TGTGCCAGCAGTAGGGGGGGCACAACAACGAATGAGCAGTTCTTC. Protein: CASSRGGTTTNEQFF.

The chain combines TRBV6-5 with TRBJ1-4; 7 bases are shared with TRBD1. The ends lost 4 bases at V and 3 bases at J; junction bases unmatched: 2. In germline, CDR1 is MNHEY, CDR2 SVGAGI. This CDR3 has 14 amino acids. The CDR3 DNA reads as TGTGCCAGCAGTTGGACAGGTCCTAATGAAAAACTGTTTTTT. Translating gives CASSWTGPNEKLFF.

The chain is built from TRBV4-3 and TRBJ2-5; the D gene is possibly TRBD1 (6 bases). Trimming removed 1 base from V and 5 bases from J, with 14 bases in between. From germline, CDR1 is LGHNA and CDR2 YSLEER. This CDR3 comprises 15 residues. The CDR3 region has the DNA TGCGCCAGCAGCCAAGGGGCAGGGGATATCGAGACCCAGTACTTC. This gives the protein CASSQGAGDIETQYF.

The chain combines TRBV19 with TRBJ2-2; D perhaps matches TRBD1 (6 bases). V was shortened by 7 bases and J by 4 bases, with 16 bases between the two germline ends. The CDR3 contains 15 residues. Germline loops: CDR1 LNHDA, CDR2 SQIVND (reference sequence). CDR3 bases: TGTGCCAGTACGAACGGACAGTCCACCACCGGGGAGCTGTTTTTT. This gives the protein CASTNGQSTTGELFF.

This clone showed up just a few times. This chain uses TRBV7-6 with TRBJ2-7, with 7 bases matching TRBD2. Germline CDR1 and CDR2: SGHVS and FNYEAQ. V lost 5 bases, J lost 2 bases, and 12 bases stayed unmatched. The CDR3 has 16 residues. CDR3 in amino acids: CASSPSRTGGAYEQYF. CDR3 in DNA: TGTGCCAGCAGCCCCTCCCGTACGGGGGGAGCCTACGAGCAGTACTTC.

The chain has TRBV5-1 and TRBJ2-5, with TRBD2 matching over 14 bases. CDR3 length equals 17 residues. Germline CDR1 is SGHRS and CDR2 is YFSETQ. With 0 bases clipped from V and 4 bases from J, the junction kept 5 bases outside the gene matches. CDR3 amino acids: CASSLAGLAGAGETQYF. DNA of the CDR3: TGCGCCAGCAGCTTGGCGGGACTAGCGGGAGCAGGAGAGACCCAGTACTTC.

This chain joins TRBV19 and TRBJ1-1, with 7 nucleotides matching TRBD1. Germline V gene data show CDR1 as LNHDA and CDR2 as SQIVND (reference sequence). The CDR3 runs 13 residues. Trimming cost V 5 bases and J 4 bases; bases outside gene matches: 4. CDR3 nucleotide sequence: TGTGCCAGTAGTCTCACAGGGGCCACTGAAGCTTTCTTT. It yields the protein CASSLTGATEAFF.

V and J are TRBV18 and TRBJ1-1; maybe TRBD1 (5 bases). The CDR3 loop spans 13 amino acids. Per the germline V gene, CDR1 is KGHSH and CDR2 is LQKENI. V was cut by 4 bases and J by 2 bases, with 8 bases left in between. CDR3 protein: CASSLDSNTEAFF. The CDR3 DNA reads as TGTGCCAGCTCACTCGACAGTAACACTGAAGCTTTCTTT.

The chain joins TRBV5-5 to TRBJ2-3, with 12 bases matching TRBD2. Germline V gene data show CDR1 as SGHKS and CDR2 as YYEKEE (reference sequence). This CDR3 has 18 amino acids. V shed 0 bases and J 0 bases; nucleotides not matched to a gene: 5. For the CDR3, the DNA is TGTGCCAGCAGCTTGGTTGGGACTAGCGGGCGTAGCACAGATACGCAGTATTTT. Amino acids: CASSLVGTSGRSTDTQYF.

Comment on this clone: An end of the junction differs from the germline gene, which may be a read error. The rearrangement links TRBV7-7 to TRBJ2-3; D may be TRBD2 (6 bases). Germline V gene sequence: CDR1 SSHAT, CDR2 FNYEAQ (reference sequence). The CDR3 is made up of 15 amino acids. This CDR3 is CASSLSLASTDTQYF. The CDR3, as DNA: TGTGCTAGCAGCTTATCACTAGCTAGCACAGATACGCAGTATTTT.

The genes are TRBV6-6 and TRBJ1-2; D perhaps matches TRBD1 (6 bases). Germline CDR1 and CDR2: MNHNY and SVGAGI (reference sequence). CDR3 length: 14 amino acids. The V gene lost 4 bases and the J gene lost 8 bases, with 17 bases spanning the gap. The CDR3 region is CASSWGTRNLGYTF. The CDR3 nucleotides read TGTGCCAGCAGTTGGGGGACACGGAACTTGGGCTACACCTTC.

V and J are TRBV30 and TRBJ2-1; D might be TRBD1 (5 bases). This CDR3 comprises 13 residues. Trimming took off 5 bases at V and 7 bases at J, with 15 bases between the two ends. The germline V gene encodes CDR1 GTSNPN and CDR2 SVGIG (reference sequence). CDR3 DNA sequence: TGTGCCTGGGACGAAGGGGCGCGTAATGAGCAGTTCTTC. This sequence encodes CAWDEGARNEQFF.